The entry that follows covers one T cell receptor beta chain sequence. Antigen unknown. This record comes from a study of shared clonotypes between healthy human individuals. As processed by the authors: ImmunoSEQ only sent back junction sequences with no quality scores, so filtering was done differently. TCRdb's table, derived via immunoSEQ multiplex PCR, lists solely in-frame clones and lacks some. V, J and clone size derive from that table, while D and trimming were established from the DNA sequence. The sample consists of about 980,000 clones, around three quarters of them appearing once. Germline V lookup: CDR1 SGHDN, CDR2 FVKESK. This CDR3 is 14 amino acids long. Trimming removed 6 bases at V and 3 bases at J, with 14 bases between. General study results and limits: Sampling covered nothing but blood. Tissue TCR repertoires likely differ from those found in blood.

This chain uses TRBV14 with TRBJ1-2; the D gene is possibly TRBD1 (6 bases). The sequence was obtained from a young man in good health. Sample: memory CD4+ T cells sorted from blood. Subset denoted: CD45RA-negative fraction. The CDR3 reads CASRKAGEHYGYTF. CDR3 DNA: TGTGCCAGCAGGAAGGCAGGGGAGCACTATGGCTACACCTTC.